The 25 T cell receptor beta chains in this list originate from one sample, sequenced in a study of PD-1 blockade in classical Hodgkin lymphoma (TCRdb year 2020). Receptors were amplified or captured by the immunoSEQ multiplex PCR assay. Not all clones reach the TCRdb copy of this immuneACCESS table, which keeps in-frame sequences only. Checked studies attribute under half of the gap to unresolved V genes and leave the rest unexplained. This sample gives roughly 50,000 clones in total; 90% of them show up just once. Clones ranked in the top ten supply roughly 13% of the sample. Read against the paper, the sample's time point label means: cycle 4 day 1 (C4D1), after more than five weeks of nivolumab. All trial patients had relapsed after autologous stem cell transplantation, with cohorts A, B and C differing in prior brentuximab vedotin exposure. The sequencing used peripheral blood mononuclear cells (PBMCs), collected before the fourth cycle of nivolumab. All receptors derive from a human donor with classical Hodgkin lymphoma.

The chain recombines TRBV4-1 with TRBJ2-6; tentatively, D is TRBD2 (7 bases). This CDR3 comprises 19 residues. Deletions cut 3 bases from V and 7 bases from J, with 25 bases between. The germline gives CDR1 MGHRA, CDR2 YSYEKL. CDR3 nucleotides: TGCGCCAGCAGCCAGAATCTGGGGGGGGCAGCCTTAGTCGCCAACGTCCTGACTTTC. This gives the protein CASSQNLGGAALVANVLTF.

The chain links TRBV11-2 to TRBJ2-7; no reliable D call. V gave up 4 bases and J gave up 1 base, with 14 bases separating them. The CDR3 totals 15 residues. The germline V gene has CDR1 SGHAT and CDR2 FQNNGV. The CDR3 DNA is TGTGCCAGCAGCTCCCGTTCGGAAGGTTCCTACGAGCAGTACTTC. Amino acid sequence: CASSSRSEGSYEQYF.

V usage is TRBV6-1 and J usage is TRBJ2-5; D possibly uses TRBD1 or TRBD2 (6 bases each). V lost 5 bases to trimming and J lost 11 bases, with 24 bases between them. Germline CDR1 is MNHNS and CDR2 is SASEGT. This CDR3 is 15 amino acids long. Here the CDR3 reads CASSPDRTRWGEQYF. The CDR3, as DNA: TGTGCCAGCAGTCCCGACAGGACCAGGTGGGGGGAGCAGTACTTC.

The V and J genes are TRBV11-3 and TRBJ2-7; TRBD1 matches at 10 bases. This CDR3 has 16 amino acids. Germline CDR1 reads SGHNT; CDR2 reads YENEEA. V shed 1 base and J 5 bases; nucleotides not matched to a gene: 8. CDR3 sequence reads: CASSLGADRGLNEQYF. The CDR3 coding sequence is TGTGCCAGCAGCTTAGGGGCCGACAGGGGGCTGAACGAGCAGTACTTC.

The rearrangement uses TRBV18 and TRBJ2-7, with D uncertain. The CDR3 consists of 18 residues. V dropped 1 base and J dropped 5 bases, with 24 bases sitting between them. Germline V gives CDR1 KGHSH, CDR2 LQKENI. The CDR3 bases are TGTGCCAGCTCACCACGAAACGTAGAGCCCGGGTTTAGCAACGAGCAGTACTTC. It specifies CASSPRNVEPGFSNEQYF.

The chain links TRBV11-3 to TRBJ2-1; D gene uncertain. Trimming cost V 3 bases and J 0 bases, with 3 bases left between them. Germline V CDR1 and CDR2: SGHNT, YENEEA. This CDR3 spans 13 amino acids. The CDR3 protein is CASSFSSYNEQFF. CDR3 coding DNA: TGTGCCAGCAGCTTTAGCTCCTACAATGAGCAGTTCTTC.

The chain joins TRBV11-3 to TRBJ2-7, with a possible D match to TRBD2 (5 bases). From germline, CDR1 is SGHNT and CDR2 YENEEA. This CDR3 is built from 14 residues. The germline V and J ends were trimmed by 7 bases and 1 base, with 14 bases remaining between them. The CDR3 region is CASTPRPGSYEQYF. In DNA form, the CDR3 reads TGTGCCAGCACCCCCAGGCCGGGATCCTACGAGCAGTACTTC.

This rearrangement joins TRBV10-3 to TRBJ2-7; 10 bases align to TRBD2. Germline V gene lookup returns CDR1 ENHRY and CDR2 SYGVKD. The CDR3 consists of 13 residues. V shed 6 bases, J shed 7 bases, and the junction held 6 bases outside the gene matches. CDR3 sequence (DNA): TGTGCCATCAGGGAAGCGGGAGGGTGGGAGCAGTACTTC. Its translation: CAIREAGGWEQYF.

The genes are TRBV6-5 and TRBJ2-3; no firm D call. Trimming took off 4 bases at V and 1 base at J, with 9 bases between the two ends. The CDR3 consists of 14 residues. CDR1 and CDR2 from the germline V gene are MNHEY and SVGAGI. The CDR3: CASSSSWGTDTQYF. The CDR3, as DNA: TGTGCCAGCAGTTCAAGTTGGGGCACAGATACGCAGTATTTT.

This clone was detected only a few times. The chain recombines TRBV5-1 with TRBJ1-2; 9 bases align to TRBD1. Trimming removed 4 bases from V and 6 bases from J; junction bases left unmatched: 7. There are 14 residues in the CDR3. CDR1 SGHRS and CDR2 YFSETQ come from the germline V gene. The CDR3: CASSTDRGLNGYTF. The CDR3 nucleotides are TGCGCCAGCAGCACGGACAGGGGATTGAATGGCTACACCTTC.

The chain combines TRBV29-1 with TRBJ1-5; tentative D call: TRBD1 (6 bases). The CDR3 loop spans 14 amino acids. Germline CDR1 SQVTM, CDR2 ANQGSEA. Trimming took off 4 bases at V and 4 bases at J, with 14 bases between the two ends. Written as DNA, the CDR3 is TGCAGCGTTGCGCTCGGGACACCTAATCAGCCCCAGCATTTT. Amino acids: CSVALGTPNQPQHF.

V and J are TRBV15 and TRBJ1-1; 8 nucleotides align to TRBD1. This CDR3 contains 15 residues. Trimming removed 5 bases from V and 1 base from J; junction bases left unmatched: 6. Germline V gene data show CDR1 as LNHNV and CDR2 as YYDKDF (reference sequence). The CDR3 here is CATSGGGTGNTEAFF. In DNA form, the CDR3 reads TGTGCCACCAGCGGGGGGGGGACAGGGAACACTGAAGCTTTCTTT.

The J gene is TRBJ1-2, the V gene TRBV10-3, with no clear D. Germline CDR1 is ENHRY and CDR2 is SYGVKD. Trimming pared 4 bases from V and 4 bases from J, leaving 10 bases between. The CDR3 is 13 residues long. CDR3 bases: TGTGCCATCAGTGTAGAGTTAGTCTATGGCTACACCTTC. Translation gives CAISVELVYGYTF.

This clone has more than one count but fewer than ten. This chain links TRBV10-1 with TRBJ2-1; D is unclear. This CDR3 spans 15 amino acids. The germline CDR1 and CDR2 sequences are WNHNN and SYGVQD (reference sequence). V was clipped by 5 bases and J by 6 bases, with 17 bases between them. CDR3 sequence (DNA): TGCGCCAGCAGTTCTAAGTATTCCCTTTTCAATGAGCAGTTCTTC. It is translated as CASSSKYSLFNEQFF.

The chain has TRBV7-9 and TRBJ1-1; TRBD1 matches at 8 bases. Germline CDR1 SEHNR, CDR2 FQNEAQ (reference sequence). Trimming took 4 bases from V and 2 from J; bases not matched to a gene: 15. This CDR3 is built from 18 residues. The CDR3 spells CASSSGVLSAGGNTEAFF. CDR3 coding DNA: TGTGCCAGCAGCTCAGGGGTTTTGTCGGCAGGGGGCAACACTGAAGCTTTCTTT.

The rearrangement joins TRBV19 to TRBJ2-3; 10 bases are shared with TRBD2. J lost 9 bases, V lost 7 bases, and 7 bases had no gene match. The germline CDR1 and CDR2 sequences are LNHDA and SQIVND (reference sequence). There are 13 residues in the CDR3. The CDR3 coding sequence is TGTGCCAGTACCACCTGGACTAGCGGAACGCAGTATTTT. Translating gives CASTTWTSGTQYF.

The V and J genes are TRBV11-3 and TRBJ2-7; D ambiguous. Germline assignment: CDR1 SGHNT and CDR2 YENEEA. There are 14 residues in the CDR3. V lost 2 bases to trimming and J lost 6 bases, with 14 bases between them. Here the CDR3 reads CASSLIGYLGEQYF. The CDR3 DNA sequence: TGTGCCAGCAGCTTAATAGGGTATCTTGGCGAGCAGTACTTC.

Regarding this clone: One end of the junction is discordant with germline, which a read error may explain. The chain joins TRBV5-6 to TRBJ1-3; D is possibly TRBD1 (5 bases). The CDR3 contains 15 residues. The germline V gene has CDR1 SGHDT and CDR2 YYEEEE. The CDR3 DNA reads TGTGCCAGCAGTTTGGGGGTGCTGGAGGGGAACACCATATATTTT. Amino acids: CASSLGVLEGNTIYF.

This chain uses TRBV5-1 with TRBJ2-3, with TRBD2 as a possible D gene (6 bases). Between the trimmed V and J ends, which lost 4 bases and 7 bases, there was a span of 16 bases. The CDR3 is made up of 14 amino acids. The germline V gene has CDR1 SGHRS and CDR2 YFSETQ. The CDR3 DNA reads TGCGCCAGCAGCCTAGACCGGGACTTCAATACGCAGTATTTT. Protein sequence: CASSLDRDFNTQYF.

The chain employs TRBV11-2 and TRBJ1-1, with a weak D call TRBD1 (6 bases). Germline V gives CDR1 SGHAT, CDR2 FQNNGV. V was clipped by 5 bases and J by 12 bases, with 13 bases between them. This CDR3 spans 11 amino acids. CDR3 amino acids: CASSPNRVTFF. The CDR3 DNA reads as TGTGCCAGCAGCCCGAACAGGGTAACTTTCTTT.

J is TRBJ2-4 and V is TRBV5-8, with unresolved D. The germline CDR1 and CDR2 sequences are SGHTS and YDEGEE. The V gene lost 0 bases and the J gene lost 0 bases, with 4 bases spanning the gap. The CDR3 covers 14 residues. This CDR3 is CASSLEGAKNIQYF. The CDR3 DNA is TGTGCCAGCAGCTTGGAGGGAGCCAAAAACATTCAGTACTTC. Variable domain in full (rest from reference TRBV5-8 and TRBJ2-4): EAGVTQSPTHLIKTRGQQATLRCSPISGHTSVYWYQQALGLGLQFLLWYDEGEERNRGNFPPRFSGRQFPNYSSELNVNALELEDSALYLCASSLEGAKNIQYFGAGTRLSVL.

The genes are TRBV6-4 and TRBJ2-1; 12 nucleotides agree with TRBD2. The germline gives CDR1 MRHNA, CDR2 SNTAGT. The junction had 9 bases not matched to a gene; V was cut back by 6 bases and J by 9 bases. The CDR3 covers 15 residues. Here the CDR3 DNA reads TGTGCCAGCAGGCGGGAACTAGCGGGAGGTTTTGAGCAGTTCTTC. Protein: CASRRELAGGFEQFF.

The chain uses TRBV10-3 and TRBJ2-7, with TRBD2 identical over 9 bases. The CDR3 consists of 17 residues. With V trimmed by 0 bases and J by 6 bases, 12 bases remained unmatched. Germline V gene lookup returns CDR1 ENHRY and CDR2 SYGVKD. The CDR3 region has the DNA TGTGCCATCAGTGAGTCTTTGGGGGTTAGCGGGAGATTCGAGCAGTACTTC. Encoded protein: CAISESLGVSGRFEQYF.

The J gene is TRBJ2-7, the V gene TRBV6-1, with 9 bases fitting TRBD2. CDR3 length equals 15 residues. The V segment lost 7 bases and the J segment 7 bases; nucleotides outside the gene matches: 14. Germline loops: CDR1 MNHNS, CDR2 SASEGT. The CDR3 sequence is CASNPGASGALEQYF. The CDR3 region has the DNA TGTGCCAGCAACCCTGGGGCTAGCGGGGCTTTAGAGCAGTACTTC.

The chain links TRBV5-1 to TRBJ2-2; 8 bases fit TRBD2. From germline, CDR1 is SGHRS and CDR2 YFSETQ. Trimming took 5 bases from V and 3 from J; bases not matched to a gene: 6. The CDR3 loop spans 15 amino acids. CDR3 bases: TGCGCCAGCAGTTCGGGACTAGGGTACACCGGGGAGCTGTTTTTT. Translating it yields CASSSGLGYTGELFF.